Listed below are T cell receptor beta chains from one sample, sequenced in a study of blood T cell repertoires in COVID-19. Data came from immunoSEQ multiplex PCR; TCRdb stores just in-frame clones and leaves some out. The profile shows more than 100,000 clones, 84% of them singletons. The sequenced material came from PBMCs or T cells enriched from blood (not recorded which). These receptors originate from a woman under 40 who had recovered from COVID-19. Both conserved end residues are part of each CDR3. The D gene is left open where the match is weak. Only part of the rows carry a size: once, few, many, or a class if the clone is expanded.

>TRBJ1-6|-|-|TRBV30
TGTGCCTGGGTAAGGAGTGATAATTCACCCCTCCACTTT
CAWVRSDNSPLHF
>TRBJ2-7|TRBD2|-|TRBV4-2
TGTGCCAGCAGCCAAGAACTGCCGGGACTAGCGGGTTACGAGCAGTACTTC
CASSQELPGLAGYEQYF
>TRBJ2-3|-|-|TRBV5-1
TGCGCCAGCAGCTTGGTAGGCGGGCGCCGGACAGATACGCAGTATTTT
CASSLVGGRRTDTQYF
>TRBJ2-1|TRBD2|-|TRBV7-3
TGTGCCAGCAGCTTAGGCCTAGCGGGATTCAATGAGCAGTTCTTC
CASSLGLAGFNEQFF
>TRBJ2-1|-|-|TRBV28
TGTGCCAGCAGTTTAGACAGCCTATCCTACAATGAGCAGTTCTTC
CASSLDSLSYNEQFF
>TRBJ2-3|TRBD1|-|TRBV7-9
TGTGCCAGCAGCTCCCGGGACAGGGATTCCCCCTTCTTCACAGATACGCAGTATTTT
CASSSRDRDSPFFTDTQYF
>TRBJ1-1|TRBD1|-|TRBV7-2
TGTGCCAGCAGCTTACAAGGGGGACAGGGGGGTTCTGAAGCTTTCTTT
CASSLQGGQGGSEAFF
>TRBJ1-5|-|-|TRBV2
TGTGCCAGCAGTGAAGGGCAGGCTGATGTGGAGCCCCAGCATTTT
CASSEGQADVEPQHF
>TRBJ1-3|-|-|TRBV11-3
TGTGCCAGCAGCTTAGGAGCTGGAAACACCATATATTTT
CASSLGAGNTIYF
>TRBJ1-3|-|-|TRBV28
TGTGCCAGCAGTACCCTGGCTGGCTCTGGAAACACCATATATTTT
CASSTLAGSGNTIYF
>TRBJ2-5|-|-|TRBV29-1
TGCAGCGTTGATGTGGGGGGACAAGAGACCCAGTACTTC
CSVDVGGQETQYF
>TRBJ1-1|TRBD1|few|TRBV30
TGTGCCTGGAGTGTACGGGGGCCGGGACAGGAAGCTTTCTTT
CAWSVRGPGQEAFF